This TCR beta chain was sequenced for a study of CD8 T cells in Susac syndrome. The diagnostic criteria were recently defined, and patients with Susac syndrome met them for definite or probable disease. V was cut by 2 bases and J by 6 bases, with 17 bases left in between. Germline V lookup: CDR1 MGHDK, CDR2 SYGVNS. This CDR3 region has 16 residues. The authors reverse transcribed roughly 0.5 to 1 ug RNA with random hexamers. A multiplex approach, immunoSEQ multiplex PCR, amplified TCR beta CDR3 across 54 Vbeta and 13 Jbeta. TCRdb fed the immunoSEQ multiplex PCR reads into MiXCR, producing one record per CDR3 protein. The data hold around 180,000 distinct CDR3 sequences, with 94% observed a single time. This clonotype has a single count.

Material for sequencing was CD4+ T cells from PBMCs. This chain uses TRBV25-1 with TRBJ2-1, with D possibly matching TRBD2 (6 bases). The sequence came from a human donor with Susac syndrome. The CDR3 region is CASSEVGDERVNEQFF. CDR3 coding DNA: TGTGCCAGCAGTGAAGTAGGTGACGAGCGGGTCAATGAGCAGTTCTTC.